This T cell receptor beta chain is from a study of T-cell reconstitution after alpha-beta-depleted transplantation in children (dated by TCRdb to about 2016). A note on the overall study: The study quantitatively tracked T-cell immune reconstitution after TCRalphabeta/CD19-depleted allogeneic hematopoietic cell transplantation in children using TCR repertoire profiling.

The receptor library was made with PCR. Sequencer: Illumina HiSeq 2500. Molecular barcoding was employed in the preparation of TCR libraries, with unique molecular identifiers being used to normalize TCRbeta repertoire quantification. TCRdb redid the processing of the public reads, applying fastp at Q25 and MiXCR, and retained in-frame beta chains. Merged by CDR3 protein, the rows form single entries marked with the most common genes and DNA. This sample lists some 530,000 distinct CDR3 sequences; 12% were detected once. Under 7% of the sample rests with the top ten. Its CDR3 holds 13 amino acids, cysteine through phenylalanine. The only DNA kept is the CDR3, 39 bases in frame from the first base. The germline V gene (reference sequence) gives CDR1 as PRHDT and CDR2 as FYEKMQ. V loses 4 bases, J loses 3 bases, and the germline ends lie 7 bases apart. In its sample, this clonotype was seen many times. No cognate antigen has been identified for it. One base away there is no much larger clone; base qualities are not given.

The sample here was PBMCs from the stem cell graft donor, taken from the stem cell graft. The receptor was derived from a human donor who donated a stem cell graft to a child with combined immunodeficiency. Rearrangement joined TRBV13 to TRBJ2-1; TRBD2 could be the D gene, as 5 bases match. The CDR3 reads as follows: CASSSDFYNEQFF. In nucleotides, the sequence is TGTGCCAGCAGCTCGGACTTCTACAATGAGCAGTTCTTC.